A single sample gave rise to the 30 T cell receptor beta chains below, sequenced in a study of blood T cell repertoires in COVID-19. Sequenced by immunoSEQ multiplex PCR; TCRdb stores in-frame clones only, minus some. Here the sample spans around 69,000 clones, 89% being singletons. What was sequenced was peripheral blood. These receptors were collected from a woman aged 45-59 years with active COVID-19.

CDR3 amino acids: CASSQSPSGRGTGELFF. In DNA, the CDR3 is TGTGCCAGCAGCCAATCCCCTAGCGGGAGAGGTACCGGGGAGCTGTTTTTT. This chain connects TRBV4-2 to TRBJ2-2; 10 bases are a match to TRBD2. This CDR3 comprises 17 residues. Germline V gene lookup returns CDR1 LGHNA and CDR2 YNFKEQ. V lost 2 bases, J lost 5 bases, and 8 bases stayed unmatched.

The rearrangement links TRBV9 to TRBJ2-1, with 7 bases fitting TRBD2. This CDR3 contains 13 residues. V dropped 2 bases and J dropped 9; count of bases not matched to a gene: 5. CDR1 and CDR2 (germline): SGDLS, YYNGEE. CDR3: CASSVGGTGEQFF. The CDR3 coding sequence is TGTGCCAGCAGCGTCGGGGGGACGGGTGAGCAGTTCTTC.

The J gene is TRBJ1-2, the V gene TRBV6-6; TRBD1 aligns across 10 bases. V was clipped by 7 bases and J by 8 bases; unmatched bases: 7. Germline CDR1 and CDR2: MNHNY and SVGAGI (reference sequence). CDR3 size: 13 residues. The CDR3: CASNTGTGVGYTF. CDR3 coding DNA: TGTGCCAGCAATACCGGGACAGGGGTCGGCTACACCTTC.

The chain is built from TRBV7-9 and TRBJ2-5, with TRBD2 identical over 7 bases. The CDR3 consists of 17 residues. CDR1 is SEHNR, CDR2 FQNEAQ, per germline (reference sequence). V lost 5 bases, J lost 1 base, and 13 bases stayed unmatched. The CDR3 bases are TGTGCCAGCAGCCCCCCCCTAGCGGCATCACTCCAAGAGACCCAGTACTTC. Translating gives CASSPPLAASLQETQYF. Drawing the rest from reference TRBV7-9 and TRBJ2-5, the complete variable domain is DTGVSQNPRHKITKRGQNVTFRCDPISEHNRLYWYRQTLGQGPEFLTYFQNEAQLEKSRLLSDRFSAERPKGSFSTLEIQRTEQGDSAMYLCASSPPLAASLQETQYFGPGTRLLVL.

Only one count was recorded for this clone. The chain combines TRBV9 with TRBJ2-1, with TRBD2 matching over 7 bases. The CDR3 runs 12 residues. The germline V gene encodes CDR1 SGDLS and CDR2 YYNGEE. V shed 4 bases, J shed 8 bases, and the junction held 3 bases outside the gene matches. In nucleotides, the CDR3 is TGTGCCAGCAGCCTCGCGGGGGATGAGCAGTTCTTC. Protein product: CASSLAGDEQFF.

V gene TRBV30 combines with J gene TRBJ2-7; 12 bases fit TRBD2. CDR1 and CDR2 from the germline V gene are GTSNPN and SVGIG (reference sequence). The CDR3 runs to 14 residues. Unmatched junction bases numbered 7, after V lost 5 bases and J lost 5 bases. CDR3 region: CAWRPGLAGHEQYF. The CDR3 coding sequence is TGTGCCTGGCGACCGGGACTAGCGGGCCACGAGCAGTACTTC. Supplemented by reference TRBV30 and TRBJ2-7, the full variable domain reads SQTIHQWPATLVQPVGSPLSLECTVEGTSNPNLYWYRQAAGRGLQLLFYSVGIGQISSEVPQNLSASRPQDRQFILSSKKLLLSDSGFYLCAWRPGLAGHEQYFGPGTRLTVT.

The rearrangement joins TRBV29-1 to TRBJ1-4; D might be TRBD1 (5 bases). The ends were cut back, 6 bases at V and 8 bases at J, with 16 bases in the middle. The CDR3 contains 13 residues. CDR1 SQVTM and CDR2 ANQGSEA come from the germline V gene. CDR3 protein: CSVRVIGGEKLFF. The CDR3 DNA is TGCAGCGTAAGGGTGATCGGGGGAGAAAAACTGTTTTTT.

The chain couples TRBV6-5 to TRBJ1-6; D is possibly TRBD1 (6 bases). The CDR3 spans 16 residues. V was cut by 3 bases and J by 5 bases, with 14 bases left in between. CDR1 and CDR2 (germline): MNHEY, SVGAGI. The CDR3 here is CASSYRLGANNSPLHF. The DNA of the CDR3 is TGTGCCAGCAGTTATCGGCTGGGGGCGAATAATTCACCCCTCCACTTT.

The chain is built from TRBV27 and TRBJ1-4; 7 positions match TRBD1. Germline V lookup: CDR1 MNHEY, CDR2 SMNVEV (reference sequence). The CDR3 totals 15 residues. Trimming cost V 6 bases and J 7 bases; bases outside gene matches: 11. DNA for the CDR3: TGTGCCAGCAGAACTCACGACAGGGTCGGTGAAAAACTGTTTTTT. Translation gives CASRTHDRVGEKLFF.

The DNA of the CDR3 is TGCAGCGTTGAAGCAGGGAAGGACACCGGGGAGCTGTTTTTT. This gives the protein CSVEAGKDTGELFF. This sequence joins TRBV29-1 and TRBJ2-2; TRBD1 is a possible D gene (5 bases). There are 14 residues in the CDR3. Germline V CDR1 and CDR2: SQVTM, ANQGSEA. Trimming pared 1 base from V and 3 bases from J, leaving 9 bases between.

The chain employs TRBV6-5 and TRBJ2-7; D is possibly TRBD2 (5 bases). V was cut by 5 bases and J by 4 bases, with 12 bases left in between. The CDR3 has 13 residues. Germline V gene data show CDR1 as MNHEY and CDR2 as SVGAGI. CDR3 nucleotides: TGTGCCAGCAGTCTATCGGGCGGGTACGAGCAGTACTTC. Protein product: CASSLSGGYEQYF.

J is TRBJ2-2 and V is TRBV19; 13 bases map to TRBD2. V trimming: 5 bases; J trimming: 4 bases; junction bases outside the gene matches: 4. The V gene's germline CDR1 is LNHDA and CDR2 SQIVND (reference sequence). The CDR3 sequence is 16 residues long. DNA for the CDR3: TGTGCCAGTAGTGGGGGACTAGCGGGACCCACCGGGGAGCTGTTTTTT. Translation: CASSGGLAGPTGELFF.

This chain uses TRBV2 with TRBJ2-7; 11 nucleotides agree with TRBD1. In germline, CDR1 is SNHLY, CDR2 FYNNEI. The CDR3 has 15 residues. V lost 6 bases to trimming and J lost 5 bases; unmatched junction nucleotides: 9. The CDR3 spells CASREGQGVYNEQYF. The CDR3 DNA sequence: TGTGCCAGCAGGGAGGGACAGGGGGTTTACAACGAGCAGTACTTC. The full variable domain, completed using reference TRBV2 and TRBJ2-7, is EPEVTQTPSHQVTQMGQEVILRCVPISNHLYFYWYRQILGQKVEFLVSFYNNEISEKSEIFDDQFSVERPDGSNFTLKIRSTKLEDSAMYFCASREGQGVYNEQYFGPGTRLTVT.

This clone has a single count. The chain has TRBV24-1 and TRBJ2-7; 7 nucleotides align to TRBD1. CDR1 and CDR2 from the germline V gene are KGHDR and SFDVKD. The CDR3 contains 13 residues. Trimming took 4 bases from V and 1 from J; bases not matched to a gene: 0. The CDR3 sequence: CATSETGSYEQYF. The CDR3, as DNA: TGTGCCACCAGTGAGACAGGGTCCTACGAGCAGTACTTC.

The CDR3 nucleotides are TGTGCCAGTAGGGGCGGAAGGAGGCCCAATGAGCAGTTCTTC. Amino acid sequence: CASRGGRRPNEQFF. The gene calls are TRBV19 and TRBJ2-1, with D possibly TRBD2 on 5 matching bases. Germline lookup yields CDR1 LNHDA and CDR2 SQIVND (reference sequence). This CDR3 region has 14 residues. Trimming shortened V by 6 bases and J by 6 bases, and 15 bases separated the two germline ends.

The chain combines TRBV7-2 with TRBJ2-7; a weak D match, TRBD1 (5 bases). The CDR3 sequence is 13 residues long. In germline, CDR1 is SGHTA, CDR2 FQGNSA. The germline V and J ends were trimmed by 3 bases and 5 bases, with 11 bases remaining between them. This chain's CDR3 is CASSLGQGDEQYF. CDR3 bases: TGTGCCAGCAGCTTGGGCCAGGGCGACGAGCAGTACTTC.

This clone has just a few counts. The CDR3 region has the DNA TGTGCCAGCAGCCGAAGTTCAGGGATTATTGAAGCTTTCTTT. Translated: CASSRSSGIIEAFF. The J gene is TRBJ1-1, the V gene TRBV11-2, with D perhaps matching TRBD1 (5 bases). Germline loops: CDR1 SGHAT, CDR2 FQNNGV. The CDR3 extends over 14 amino acids. V was clipped by 5 bases and J by 7 bases, with 17 bases between them.

V gene TRBV19 combines with J gene TRBJ2-5, with a weak D call TRBD1 (6 bases). This CDR3 has 13 amino acids. Trimming stripped 5 bases from V and 2 bases from J, with 9 bases between. The germline CDR1 and CDR2 sequences are LNHDA and SQIVND (reference sequence). This CDR3 reads CASSPTGQETQYF. CDR3 nucleotides: TGTGCCAGTAGTCCGACAGGTCAAGAGACCCAGTACTTC.

The genes are TRBV6-1 and TRBJ1-5; a possible D gene is TRBD1 (5 bases). V was pared by 2 bases and J by 3 bases, with 14 bases between. Germline values: CDR1 MNHNS, CDR2 SASEGT. This CDR3 contains 16 residues. CDR3 bases: TGTGCCAGCAGTGAACTCGGCGGCGGGGCCAATCAGCCCCAGCATTTT. Translation: CASSELGGGANQPQHF.

This clone came up once. The chain carries TRBV18 and TRBJ2-7; the match to TRBD1 covers 7 bases. With V trimmed by 1 base and J by 0 bases, 0 bases remained unmatched. The germline gives CDR1 KGHSH, CDR2 LQKENI. The CDR3 is 14 residues long. CDR3 sequence: CASSPRDSSYEQYF. The CDR3, as DNA: TGTGCCAGCTCACCACGGGACAGCTCCTACGAGCAGTACTTC.

In regard to this clone: This sample includes further DNA sequences coding for the same CDR3. The chain combines TRBV19 with TRBJ1-5; D may be TRBD1 (5 bases). CDR1 and CDR2 from the germline V gene are LNHDA and SQIVND (reference sequence). Trimming cost V 5 bases and J 4 bases, with 15 bases left between them. The CDR3 contains 15 residues. The CDR3 spells CASSPLLGGNQPQHF. Here the CDR3 DNA reads TGTGCCAGTAGTCCCCTTCTCGGGGGGAATCAGCCCCAGCATTTT.

There are a few counts of this clone. V and J are TRBV12-3 or TRBV12-4 and TRBJ1-5, with D possibly TRBD1 on 6 matching bases. The CDR3 sequence is 13 residues long. V lost 6 bases, J lost 3 bases, and 9 bases lay in between. The CDR3 here is CASRTGDNQPQHF. CDR3 coding DNA: TGTGCCAGCAGGACAGGTGACAATCAGCCCCAGCATTTT.

This rearrangement joins TRBV28 to TRBJ2-7, with D tentatively TRBD2 (5 bases). The germline gives CDR1 MDHEN, CDR2 SYDVKM. V was shortened by 6 bases and J by 0 bases, with 9 bases between the two germline ends. The CDR3 totals 13 residues. The CDR3: CASSPAGSYEQYF. The CDR3 DNA reads as TGTGCCAGCAGCCCCGCGGGCTCCTACGAGCAGTACTTC. Together with reference TRBV28 and TRBJ2-7, the CDR3 gives the full variable domain: DVKVTQSSRYLVKRTGEKVFLECVQDMDHENMFWYRQDPGLGLRLIYFSYDVKMKEKGDIPEGYSVSREKKERFSLILESASTNQTSMYLCASSPAGSYEQYFGPGTRLTVT.

This chain joins TRBV19 and TRBJ1-2; 9 bases match TRBD1. This CDR3 is 13 amino acids long. V was clipped by 6 bases and J by 6 bases; unmatched bases: 5. CDR1 LNHDA and CDR2 SQIVND come from the germline V gene (reference sequence). CDR3 residues: CASSPDRGHGYTF. In DNA, the CDR3 is TGTGCCAGTAGCCCGGACAGGGGACATGGCTACACCTTC.

This chain links TRBV6-5 with TRBJ2-5, with D tentatively TRBD1 (6 bases). CDR1 is MNHEY and CDR2 is SVGAGI in the germline V gene. Trimming removed 0 bases from V and 3 bases from J, with 8 bases in between. The CDR3 runs to 14 residues. The CDR3 DNA sequence: TGTGCCAGCAGTTACTCGACAGGTGAAGAGACCCAGTACTTC. It specifies CASSYSTGEETQYF.

This clone has just one count. The rearrangement links TRBV27 to TRBJ2-1; D is unclear. The ends were cut back, 5 bases at V and 10 bases at J, with 21 bases in the middle. This CDR3 spans 15 amino acids. CDR1 and CDR2 from the germline V gene are MNHEY and SMNVEV (reference sequence). Here the CDR3 reads CASSIRPTDLREQFF. CDR3 bases: TGTGCCAGCAGTATACGACCCACTGATTTGAGGGAGCAGTTCTTC.

This clone was counted once. The gene calls are TRBV10-3 and TRBJ2-2; 10 bases are a match to TRBD1. V dropped 3 bases and J dropped 4; count of bases not matched to a gene: 5. The CDR3 has 16 amino acids. CDR1 and CDR2 (germline): ENHRY, SYGVKD. The CDR3 protein is CAISDGRTGGTGELFF. The CDR3 nucleotides read TGTGCCATCAGTGATGGTAGGACAGGGGGCACCGGGGAGCTGTTTTTT.

This chain connects TRBV5-1 to TRBJ1-4, with D possibly being TRBD1 (6 bases). In germline, CDR1 is SGHRS, CDR2 YFSETQ. The CDR3 totals 16 residues. The V end was cut by 0 bases, the J end by 3 bases, with 12 bases between. The CDR3 DNA sequence: TGCGCCAGCAGCTTGGACGGGGGGCCGGCTAATGAAAAACTGTTTTTT. It encodes CASSLDGGPANEKLFF.

This sequence joins TRBV12-5 and TRBJ2-3; 9 bases agree with TRBD1. After removal of 7 bases from V and 4 bases from J, the junction contained 3 bases not matched to a gene. Germline V gene sequence: CDR1 LGHNT, CDR2 FRNRAP. There are 13 residues in the CDR3. In DNA, the CDR3 is TGTGCTAGTGTACAGGGGGCGGCAGATACGCAGTATTTT. Its translation: CASVQGAADTQYF.

V usage is TRBV27 and J usage is TRBJ1-6; 7 bases map to TRBD1. CDR3 size: 17 residues. V lost 2 bases and J lost 3; bases outside the gene matches: 7. CDR1 and CDR2 from the germline V gene are MNHEY and SMNVEV (reference sequence). CDR3 sequence (DNA): TGTGCCAGCAGTTTAGGAGGGGGCGCGGGCTATAATTCACCCCTCCACTTT. As protein: CASSLGGGAGYNSPLHF.